A single sample gave rise to the 24 T cell receptor beta chains below, sequenced in a study of blood T cell repertoires in COVID-19. TCRdb's table, derived via immunoSEQ multiplex PCR, lists solely in-frame clones and lacks some. Found here are some 520,000 clones, approximately 89% of them singletons; the top ten hold over 0.7%. Sequenced input: peripheral blood. These receptor sequences come from a man aged 18 to 35 with COVID-19, enrolled during active disease.

This rearrangement joins TRBV5-1 to TRBJ2-7; the D gene is possibly TRBD2 (6 bases). Trimming cost V 4 bases and J 3 bases, with 20 bases left between them. The CDR3 has 16 amino acids. Looked up from germline, CDR1 is SGHRS and CDR2 is YFSETQ. The CDR3 DNA is TGCGCCAGCAGCCTGGCCATGGACACCGGGAGCTACGAGCAGTACTTC. Protein product: CASSLAMDTGSYEQYF. Filled out from reference TRBV5-1 and TRBJ2-7, the complete variable domain reads KAGVTQTPRYLIKTRGQQVTLSCSPISGHRSVSWYQQTPGQGLQFLFEYFSETQRNKGNFPGRFSGRQFSNSRSEMNVSTLELGDSALYLCASSLAMDTGSYEQYFGPGTRLTVT.

The chain uses TRBV6-1 and TRBJ2-1, with D possibly matching TRBD2 (5 bases). V gave up 4 bases and J gave up 9 bases, with 22 bases separating them. The germline V gene encodes CDR1 MNHNS and CDR2 SASEGT. This CDR3 is built from 16 residues. In DNA, the CDR3 is TGTGCCAGCAGTGGGAGGCCTAAGGGCAAAATAGGTGAGCAGTTCTTC. As protein: CASSGRPKGKIGEQFF.

This chain connects TRBV19 to TRBJ2-7, with D perhaps matching TRBD2 (6 bases). CDR1 LNHDA and CDR2 SQIVND come from the germline V gene (reference sequence). The CDR3 runs to 13 residues. V dropped 6 bases and J dropped 2 bases, with 11 bases sitting between them. CDR3 loop: CASSPGGPYEQYF. The CDR3 region has the DNA TGTGCCAGTAGCCCCGGGGGACCCTACGAGCAGTACTTC.

As for this clone: This specimen includes other DNA sequences encoding the same CDR3. This chain connects TRBV5-1 to TRBJ2-5; 8 positions match TRBD1. Germline V gene lookup returns CDR1 SGHRS and CDR2 YFSETQ. V lost 4 bases, J lost 5 bases, and 7 bases stayed unmatched. This CDR3 region has 14 residues. The CDR3 loop is CASSLQGAGETQYF. For the CDR3, the DNA is TGCGCCAGCAGCCTTCAGGGGGCGGGCGAGACCCAGTACTTC.

The chain joins TRBV10-2 to TRBJ1-6; 10 nucleotides line up with TRBD1. The CDR3 extends over 13 amino acids. CDR1 is WSHSY, CDR2 SAAADI, per germline. V lost 7 bases, J lost 14 bases, and 8 bases stayed unmatched. The DNA of the CDR3 is TGCGCCAGCAAACCGGGACAGGGGTTTTCCCTCCACTTT. As protein: CASKPGQGFSLHF.

The V gene is TRBV28, the J gene TRBJ2-2; D call uncertain. The germline CDR1 and CDR2 sequences are MDHEN and SYDVKM. Deletions cut 7 bases from V and 2 bases from J, with 11 bases between. The CDR3 contains 14 residues. CDR3 protein: CASIRDTNTGELFF. Written as DNA, the CDR3 is TGTGCCAGCATCCGCGACACTAACACCGGGGAGCTGTTTTTT.

The chain combines TRBV6-5 with TRBJ2-3; tentatively, D is TRBD2 (6 bases). The germline CDR1 and CDR2 sequences are MNHEY and SVGAGI. V was pared by 8 bases and J by 1 base, with 13 bases between. The length of the CDR3 is 14 residues. CDR3 in amino acids: CASFALAGTDTQYF. The CDR3, as DNA: TGTGCCAGCTTTGCACTAGCCGGCACAGATACGCAGTATTTT.

The rearrangement uses TRBV6-5 and TRBJ1-1; no clear D. Germline V gene lookup returns CDR1 MNHEY and CDR2 SVGAGI. Trimming stripped 1 base from V and 1 base from J, with 10 bases between. This CDR3 has 15 amino acids. Written as DNA, the CDR3 is TGTGCCAGCAGTTACTTGTCGACTAAGAACACTGAAGCTTTCTTT. Translating it yields CASSYLSTKNTEAFF.

V gene TRBV19 combines with J gene TRBJ1-6, with TRBD1 identical over 10 bases. The germline V gene encodes CDR1 LNHDA and CDR2 SQIVND (reference sequence). The V and J ends lost 6 bases and 8 bases, in that order; junction bases with no gene match: 4. The CDR3 has 14 amino acids. Here the CDR3 reads CASRTGQGHSPLHF. For the CDR3, the DNA is TGTGCCAGTAGGACGGGACAGGGGCATTCACCCCTCCACTTT.

Here the CDR3 reads CSVDRRGPEITDTQYF. In DNA form, the CDR3 reads TGCAGCGTTGACCGGCGTGGGCCTGAAATCACAGATACGCAGTATTTT. This rearrangement joins TRBV29-1 to TRBJ2-3; D gene ambiguous. CDR1 is SQVTM, CDR2 ANQGSEA, per germline. The CDR3 is made up of 16 amino acids. Trimming pared 3 bases from V and 2 bases from J, leaving 18 bases between.

V and J are TRBV30 and TRBJ1-2, with D possibly being TRBD1 (5 bases). The CDR3 totals 12 residues. With 8 bases removed from V and 0 bases from J, the gap between germline ends came to 10 bases. Per the germline V gene, CDR1 is GTSNPN and CDR2 is SVGIG (reference sequence). The CDR3 region is CAGGGANYGYTF. The CDR3 DNA reads as TGTGCCGGGGGGGGAGCTAACTATGGCTACACCTTC. The whole variable domain, filled in from reference TRBV30 and TRBJ1-2, reads SQTIHQWPATLVQPVGSPLSLECTVEGTSNPNLYWYRQAAGRGLQLLFYSVGIGQISSEVPQNLSASRPQDRQFILSSKKLLLSDSGFYLCAGGGANYGYTFGSGTRLTVV.

V is TRBV7-9 and J is TRBJ2-7, with a possible D match to TRBD1 (6 bases). Per the germline V gene, CDR1 is SEHNR and CDR2 is FQNEAQ (reference sequence). The CDR3 sequence is 14 residues long. V lost 5 bases, J lost 2 bases, and 13 bases lay in between. CDR3: CASSVQGPPYEQYF. The CDR3 DNA reads as TGTGCCAGCAGCGTCCAGGGGCCACCCTACGAGCAGTACTTC.

This clone has more than one count but fewer than ten. This sequence joins TRBV7-9 and TRBJ1-3; possibly TRBD1 for D (6 bases). V lost 4 bases, J lost 0 bases, and 19 bases lay in between. This CDR3 region has 18 residues. The germline V gene has CDR1 SEHNR and CDR2 FQNEAQ (reference sequence). The CDR3 reads CASSSTLIGGHSGNTIYF. As DNA, the CDR3 is TGTGCCAGCAGCTCGACCCTCATCGGGGGGCACTCTGGAAACACCATATATTTT. Full variable domain (rest looked up from reference TRBV7-9 and TRBJ1-3): DTGVSQNPRHKITKRGQNVTFRCDPISEHNRLYWYRQTLGQGPEFLTYFQNEAQLEKSRLLSDRFSAERPKGSFSTLEIQRTEQGDSAMYLCASSSTLIGGHSGNTIYFGEGSWLTVV.

This sequence joins TRBV6-1 and TRBJ2-7; 10 bases align to TRBD1. This CDR3 comprises 16 residues. Trimming took 2 bases from V and 2 from J; bases not matched to a gene: 6. Germline V CDR1 and CDR2: MNHNS, SASEGT. The CDR3 here is CASSERSGTGAYEQYF. The CDR3 nucleotides read TGTGCCAGCAGTGAACGATCCGGGACAGGGGCCTACGAGCAGTACTTC.

Only one count was recorded for this clone. The rearrangement links TRBV9 to TRBJ1-2, with TRBD1 identical over 12 bases. The germline CDR1 and CDR2 sequences are SGDLS and YYNGEE. V lost 0 bases, J lost 3 bases, and 9 bases stayed unmatched. This CDR3 is 18 amino acids long. CDR3 bases: TGTGCCAGCAGCGTAGGTTGGGACAGGGGGCGATTGCACTATGGCTACACCTTC. Its protein is CASSVGWDRGRLHYGYTF.

The chain links TRBV5-1 to TRBJ2-1; TRBD1 agrees at 10 bases. V lost 4 bases to trimming and J lost 3 bases; unmatched junction nucleotides: 1. CDR3 length: 14 amino acids. Germline CDR1 SGHRS, CDR2 YFSETQ. In DNA, the CDR3 is TGCGCCAGCAGCCGGACAGGGGGCTACAATGAGCAGTTCTTC. Translating it yields CASSRTGGYNEQFF.

The chain recombines TRBV10-1 with TRBJ2-1, with 11 bases matching TRBD2. Germline CDR1 and CDR2: WNHNN and SYGVQD (reference sequence). Losses at the gene ends were 2 bases for V and 4 bases for J; bases not matched to a gene: 4. This CDR3 region has 16 residues. The CDR3: CASSETSGGQYNEQFF. CDR3 coding DNA: TGCGCCAGCAGTGAGACTAGCGGGGGCCAGTACAATGAGCAGTTCTTC.

V usage is TRBV24-1 and J usage is TRBJ2-7, with 12 bases that match TRBD2. This CDR3 contains 16 residues. The germline CDR1 and CDR2 sequences are KGHDR and SFDVKD. Unmatched junction bases numbered 9, after V lost 7 bases and J lost 3 bases. The DNA of the CDR3 is TGTGCCACCAGGGCAGGATTGACTAGCGGGAGCTACGAGCAGTACTTC. Amino acids: CATRAGLTSGSYEQYF.

In this sample, this clone turned up once. The V and J genes are TRBV7-8 and TRBJ1-4; a weak D match, TRBD1 (5 bases). V lost 5 bases and J lost 4, with 17 bases in between. Looked up from germline, CDR1 is SGHVS and CDR2 is FQNEAQ. The CDR3 is 16 amino acids. CDR3 loop: CASSRNTGALNEKLFF. CDR3 nucleotides: TGTGCCAGCAGCCGAAATACAGGAGCCCTTAATGAAAAACTGTTTTTT.

The V gene is TRBV6-5, the J gene TRBJ2-1; D unresolved. This CDR3 is built from 11 residues. V was cut by 5 bases and J by 8 bases, with 7 bases left in between. CDR1 MNHEY and CDR2 SVGAGI come from the germline V gene. CDR3 nucleotides: TGTGCCAGCAGTCTCTGGCATGAGCAGTTCTTC. Amino acids: CASSLWHEQFF.

The rearrangement uses TRBV4-2 and TRBJ1-1; maybe TRBD1 (5 bases). The CDR3 covers 15 residues. The germline gives CDR1 LGHNA, CDR2 YNFKEQ. Deletions cut 4 bases from V and 0 bases from J, with 12 bases between. The CDR3 DNA reads as TGTGCCAGCAGCCGCAAGGACACTTTGAACACTGAAGCTTTCTTT. Protein product: CASSRKDTLNTEAFF.

As regards this clone: This sample includes further DNA sequences coding for the same CDR3. The rearrangement uses TRBV3-1 (or the pseudogene TRBV3-2) and TRBJ1-1; 9 bases match TRBD1. CDR1 and CDR2 (germline): LGHDT, YNNKEL (reference sequence). The CDR3 totals 14 residues. The ends lost 4 bases at V and 1 base at J; junction bases unmatched: 1. The CDR3 loop reads CASSRQGGNTEAFF. CDR3 DNA: TGTGCCAGCAGCCGACAGGGGGGGAACACTGAAGCTTTCTTT.

This clone was seen ten or more times. This chain links TRBV4-1 with TRBJ2-7, with 10 bases that match TRBD1. Germline CDR1 reads MGHRA; CDR2 reads YSYEKL. The CDR3 contains 16 residues. Germline trimming cut 0 bases from V and 7 bases from J; bases unmatched to any gene: 9. The CDR3 here is CASSQDWDRGLAEQYF. In DNA, the CDR3 is TGCGCCAGCAGCCAAGATTGGGACAGGGGACTGGCTGAGCAGTACTTC.

This chain links TRBV10-1 with TRBJ2-2; D might be TRBD1 (5 bases). Germline lookup yields CDR1 WNHNN and CDR2 SYGVQD (reference sequence). V gave up 0 bases and J gave up 4 bases, with 12 bases separating them. The CDR3 contains 16 residues. As DNA, the CDR3 is TGCGCCAGCAGTGAGTCGGGCAGGGCCAGCACCGGGGAGCTGTTTTTT. This sequence encodes CASSESGRASTGELFF.